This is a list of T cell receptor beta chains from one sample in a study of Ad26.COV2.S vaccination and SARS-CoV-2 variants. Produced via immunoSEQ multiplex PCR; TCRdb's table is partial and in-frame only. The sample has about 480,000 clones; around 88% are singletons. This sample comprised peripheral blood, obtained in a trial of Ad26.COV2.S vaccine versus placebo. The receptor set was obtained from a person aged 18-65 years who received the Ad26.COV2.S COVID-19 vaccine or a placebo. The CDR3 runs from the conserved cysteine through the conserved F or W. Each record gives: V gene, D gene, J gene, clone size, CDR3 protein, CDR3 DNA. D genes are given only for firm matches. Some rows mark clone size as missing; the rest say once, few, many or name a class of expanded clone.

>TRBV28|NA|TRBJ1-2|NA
CASRSGYGYTF
TGTGCCAGCAGATCCGGCTATGGCTACACCTTC
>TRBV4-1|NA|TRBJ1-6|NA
CASSQDLPGRYNSPLHF
TGCGCCAGCAGCCAAGATCTACCAGGCCGATATAATTCACCCCTCCACTTT
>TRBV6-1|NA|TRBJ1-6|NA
CASSELQQFSSPLHF
TGTGCCAGCAGTGAATTGCAGCAGTTTAGTTCACCCCTCCACTTT
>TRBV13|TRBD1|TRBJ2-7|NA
CASSPMGQGAAYEQYF
TGTGCCAGCAGCCCGATGGGACAGGGGGCGGCCTACGAGCAGTACTTC
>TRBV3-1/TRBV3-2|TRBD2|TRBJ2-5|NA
CASSQGVVAGPQETQYF
TGTGCCAGCAGCCAAGGGGTAGTAGCGGGACCACAAGAGACCCAGTACTTC
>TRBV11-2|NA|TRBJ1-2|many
CASSLDGAGQGYGYTF
TGTGCCAGCAGCTTAGATGGAGCTGGCCAGGGGTACGGCTACACCTTC
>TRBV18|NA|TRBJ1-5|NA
CASSPFTIDQPQHF
TGTGCCAGCTCCCCGTTTACGATCGATCAGCCCCAGCATTTT
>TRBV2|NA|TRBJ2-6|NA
CASSARAPSSSGANVLTF
TGTGCCAGCAGTGCGAGAGCCCCATCGAGCTCTGGGGCCAACGTCCTGACTTTC
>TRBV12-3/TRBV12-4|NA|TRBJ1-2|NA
CASSFSLNYGYTF
TGTGCCAGCAGTTTTTCTCTTAACTATGGCTACACCTTC
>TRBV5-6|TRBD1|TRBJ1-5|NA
CASSLGTGKYNQPQHF
TGTGCCAGCAGCTTGGGGACAGGGAAGTACAATCAGCCCCAGCATTTT
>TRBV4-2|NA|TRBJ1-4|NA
CASSPTGITEKLFF
TGTGCCAGCAGCCCAACCGGGATCACGGAAAAACTGTTTTTT
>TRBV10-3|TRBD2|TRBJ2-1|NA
CAIGTSGSNEQFF
TGTGCCATCGGGACTAGCGGGAGCAATGAGCAGTTCTTC
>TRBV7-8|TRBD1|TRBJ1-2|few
CASSLGQGESSGGYTF
TGTGCCAGCAGCTTAGGACAGGGAGAAAGTTCTGGTGGCTACACCTTC
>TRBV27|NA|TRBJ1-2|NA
CASRGGQGAYGYTF
TGTGCCAGCAGGGGGGGGCAGGGTGCCTATGGCTACACCTTC
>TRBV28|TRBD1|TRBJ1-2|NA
CASRDRANYGYTF
TGTGCCAGCCGGGACAGGGCTAACTATGGCTACACCTTC
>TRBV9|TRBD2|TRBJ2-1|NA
CASSEPSGRSEQFF
TGTGCCAGCAGCGAGCCTAGCGGGAGGAGTGAGCAGTTCTTC
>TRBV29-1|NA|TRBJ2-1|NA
CSVGGGGRLPYNEQFF
TGCAGCGTTGGAGGGGGGGGAAGATTACCCTACAATGAGCAGTTCTTC
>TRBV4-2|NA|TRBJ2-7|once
CASSQDWGDSYNEQYF
TGTGCCAGCAGCCAAGATTGGGGGGACAGTTACAACGAGCAGTACTTC
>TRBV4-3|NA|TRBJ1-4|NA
CASSLTGRGDNEKLFF
TGCGCCAGCAGCCTTACAGGGCGGGGGGATAATGAAAAACTGTTTTTT
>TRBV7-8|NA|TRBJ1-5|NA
CASSLALRPGYSNQPQHF
TGTGCCAGCAGCTTAGCGCTTAGACCAGGATATAGCAATCAGCCCCAGCATTTT
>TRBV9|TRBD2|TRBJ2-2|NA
CASSVGFAGVGTGELFF
TGTGCCAGCAGCGTAGGCTTTGCGGGAGTGGGCACCGGGGAGCTGTTTTTT
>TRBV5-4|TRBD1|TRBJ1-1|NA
CASSFRGSRGRRGQTEAFF
TGTGCCAGCAGCTTTAGGGGTTCTAGGGGGCGCAGAGGGCAGACTGAAGCTTTCTTT
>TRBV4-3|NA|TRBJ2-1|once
CASSQAIARNEQFF
TGCGCCAGCAGCCAAGCAATAGCGCGGAATGAGCAGTTCTTC
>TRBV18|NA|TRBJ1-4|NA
CASSPFGLDEKLFF
TGTGCCAGCTCACCGTTCGGTCTAGATGAAAAACTGTTTTTT
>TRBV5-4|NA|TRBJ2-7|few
CASSWQTGSYEQYF
TGTGCCAGCAGCTGGCAGACAGGATCCTACGAGCAGTACTTC
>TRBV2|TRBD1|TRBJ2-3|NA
CASRAGTGTTDTQYF
TGTGCCAGCAGGGCCGGGACAGGGACTACAGATACGCAGTATTTT
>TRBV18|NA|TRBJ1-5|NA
CASSPGGANGQPQHF
TGTGCCAGCTCACCCGGAGGGGCGAACGGTCAGCCCCAGCATTTT
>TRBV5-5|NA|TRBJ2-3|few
CASSPQDTQYF
TGTGCCAGCAGCCCCCAGGATACGCAGTATTTT